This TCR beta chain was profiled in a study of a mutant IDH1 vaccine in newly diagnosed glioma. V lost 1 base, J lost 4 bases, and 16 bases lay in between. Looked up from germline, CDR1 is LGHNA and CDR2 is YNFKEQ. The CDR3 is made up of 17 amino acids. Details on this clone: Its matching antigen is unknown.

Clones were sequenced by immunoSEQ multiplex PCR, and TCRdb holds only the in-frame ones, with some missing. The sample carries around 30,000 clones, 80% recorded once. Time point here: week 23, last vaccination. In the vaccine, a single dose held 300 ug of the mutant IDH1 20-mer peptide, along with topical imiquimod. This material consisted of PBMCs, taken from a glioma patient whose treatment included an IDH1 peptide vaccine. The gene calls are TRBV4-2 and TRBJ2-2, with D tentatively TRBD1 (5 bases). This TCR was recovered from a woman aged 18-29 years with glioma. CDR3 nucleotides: TGTGCCAGCAGCCAAGCTTTGGGGCAACAGACCACCGGGGAGCTGTTTTTT. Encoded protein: CASSQALGQQTTGELFF.